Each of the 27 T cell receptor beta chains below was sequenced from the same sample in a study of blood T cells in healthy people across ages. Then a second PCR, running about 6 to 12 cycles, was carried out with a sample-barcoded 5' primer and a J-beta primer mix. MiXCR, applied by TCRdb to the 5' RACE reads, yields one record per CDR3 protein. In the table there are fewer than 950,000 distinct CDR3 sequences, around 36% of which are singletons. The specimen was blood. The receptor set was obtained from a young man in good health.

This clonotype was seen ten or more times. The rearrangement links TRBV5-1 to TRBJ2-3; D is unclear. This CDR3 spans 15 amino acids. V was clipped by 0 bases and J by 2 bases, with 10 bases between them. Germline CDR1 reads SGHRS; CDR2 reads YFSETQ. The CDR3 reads CASSLVGGTTDTQYF. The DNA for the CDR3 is TGCGCCAGCAGCTTGGTCGGCGGAACCACAGATACGCAGTATTTT. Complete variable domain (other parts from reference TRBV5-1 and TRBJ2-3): KAGVTQTPRYLIKTRGQQVTLSCSPISGHRSVSWYQQTPGQGLQFLFEYFSETQRNKGNFPGRFSGRQFSNSRSEMNVSTLELGDSALYLCASSLVGGTTDTQYFGPGTRLTVL.

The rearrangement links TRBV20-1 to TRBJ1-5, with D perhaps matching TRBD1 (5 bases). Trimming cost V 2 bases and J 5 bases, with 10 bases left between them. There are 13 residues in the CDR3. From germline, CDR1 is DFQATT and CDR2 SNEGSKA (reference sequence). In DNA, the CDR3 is TGCAGTGCTAGAAAGGGGCTAGATCAGCCCCAGCATTTT. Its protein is CSARKGLDQPQHF.

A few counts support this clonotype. This CDR3 reads CASRKTGTTGELFF. The CDR3 coding sequence is TGTGCCAGCAGAAAGACAGGGACGACCGGGGAGCTGTTTTTT. The V gene is TRBV25-1, the J gene TRBJ2-2, with 7 positions matching TRBD1. V was clipped by 6 bases and J by 5 bases; unmatched bases: 6. The CDR3 contains 14 residues. Germline-derived CDR1 and CDR2 are MGHDK and SYGVNS. Filled out from reference TRBV25-1 and TRBJ2-2, the complete variable domain reads EADIYQTPRYLVIGTGKKITLECSQTMGHDKMYWYQQDPGMELHLIHYSYGVNSTEKGDLSSESTVSRIRTEHFPLTLESARPSHTSQYLCASRKTGTTGELFFGEGSRLTVL.

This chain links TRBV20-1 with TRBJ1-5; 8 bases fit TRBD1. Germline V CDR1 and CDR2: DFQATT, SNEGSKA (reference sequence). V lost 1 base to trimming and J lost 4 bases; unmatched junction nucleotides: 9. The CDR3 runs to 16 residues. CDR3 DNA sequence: TGCAGTGCTAGAGGGCAGGGGGCGGCACGGAATCAGCCCCAGCATTTT. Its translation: CSARGQGAARNQPQHF.

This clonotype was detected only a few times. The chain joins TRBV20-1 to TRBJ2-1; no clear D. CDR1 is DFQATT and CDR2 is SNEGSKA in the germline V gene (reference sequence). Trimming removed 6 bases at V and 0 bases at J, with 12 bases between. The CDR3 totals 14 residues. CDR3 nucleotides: TGCAGTGCCGATCACGTAAGCTCCTACAATGAGCAGTTCTTC. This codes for CSADHVSSYNEQFF.

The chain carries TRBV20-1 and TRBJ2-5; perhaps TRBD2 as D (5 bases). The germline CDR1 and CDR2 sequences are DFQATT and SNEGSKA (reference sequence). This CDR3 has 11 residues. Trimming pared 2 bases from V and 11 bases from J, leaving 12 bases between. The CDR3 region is CSARMGVEQYF. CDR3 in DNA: TGCAGTGCTAGAATGGGAGTTGAGCAGTACTTC.

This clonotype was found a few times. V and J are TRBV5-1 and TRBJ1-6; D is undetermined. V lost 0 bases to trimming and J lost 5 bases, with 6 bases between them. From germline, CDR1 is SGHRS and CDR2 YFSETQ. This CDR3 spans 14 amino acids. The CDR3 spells CASSLEPDNSPLHF. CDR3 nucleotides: TGCGCCAGCAGCTTGGAACCTGATAATTCACCCCTCCACTTT.

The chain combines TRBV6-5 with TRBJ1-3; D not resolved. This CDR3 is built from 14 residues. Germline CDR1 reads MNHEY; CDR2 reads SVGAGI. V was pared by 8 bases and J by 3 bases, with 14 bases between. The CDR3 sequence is CASSRNLVGNTIYF. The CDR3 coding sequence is TGTGCCAGCTCGAGGAACCTGGTTGGAAACACCATATATTTT.

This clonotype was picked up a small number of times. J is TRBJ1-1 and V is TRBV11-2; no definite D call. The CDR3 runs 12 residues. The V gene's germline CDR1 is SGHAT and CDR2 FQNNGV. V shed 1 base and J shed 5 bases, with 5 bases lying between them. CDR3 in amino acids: CASSLAQTEAFF. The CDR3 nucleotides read TGTGCCAGCAGCTTAGCCCAGACTGAAGCTTTCTTT.

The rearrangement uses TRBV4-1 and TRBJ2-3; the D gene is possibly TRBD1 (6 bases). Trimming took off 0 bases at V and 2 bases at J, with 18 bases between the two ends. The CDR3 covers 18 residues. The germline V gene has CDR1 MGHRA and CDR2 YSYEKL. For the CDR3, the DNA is TGCGCCAGCAGCCAAGATGAAGTAGGGGGTGAGGACACAGATACGCAGTATTTT. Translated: CASSQDEVGGEDTDTQYF.

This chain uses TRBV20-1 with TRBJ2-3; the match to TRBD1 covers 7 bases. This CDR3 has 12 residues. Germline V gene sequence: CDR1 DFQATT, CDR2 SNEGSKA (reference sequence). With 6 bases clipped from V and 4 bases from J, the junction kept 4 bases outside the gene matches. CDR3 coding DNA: TGCAGTGCCACGACAGGGTCAGATACGCAGTATTTT. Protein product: CSATTGSDTQYF.

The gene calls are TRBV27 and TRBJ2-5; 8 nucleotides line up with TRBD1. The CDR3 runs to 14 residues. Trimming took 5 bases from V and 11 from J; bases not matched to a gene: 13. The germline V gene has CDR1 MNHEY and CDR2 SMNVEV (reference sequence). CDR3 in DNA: TGTGCCAGCAGTCCGGGCAGGGGGCGGAATGAGCAGTACTTC. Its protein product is CASSPGRGRNEQYF.

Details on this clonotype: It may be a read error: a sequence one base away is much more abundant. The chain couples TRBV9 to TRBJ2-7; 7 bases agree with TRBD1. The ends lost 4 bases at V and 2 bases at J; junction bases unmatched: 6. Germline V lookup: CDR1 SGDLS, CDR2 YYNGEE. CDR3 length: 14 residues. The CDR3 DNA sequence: TGTGCCAGCAGCAACCGGGACAGCGCCTACGAGCAGTACTTC. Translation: CASSNRDSAYEQYF.

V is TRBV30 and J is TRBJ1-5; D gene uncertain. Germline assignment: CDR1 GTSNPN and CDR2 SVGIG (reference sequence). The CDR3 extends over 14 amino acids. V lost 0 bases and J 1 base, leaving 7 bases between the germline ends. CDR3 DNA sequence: TGTGCCTGGAGTGTAGGGATGAGCAATCAGCCCCAGCATTTT. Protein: CAWSVGMSNQPQHF.

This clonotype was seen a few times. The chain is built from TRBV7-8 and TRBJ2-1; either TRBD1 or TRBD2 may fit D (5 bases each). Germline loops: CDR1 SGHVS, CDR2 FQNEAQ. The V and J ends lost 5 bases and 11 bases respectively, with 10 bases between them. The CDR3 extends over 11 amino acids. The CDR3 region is CASSPSGQQFF. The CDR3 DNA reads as TGTGCCAGCAGCCCCTCGGGACAGCAGTTCTTC.

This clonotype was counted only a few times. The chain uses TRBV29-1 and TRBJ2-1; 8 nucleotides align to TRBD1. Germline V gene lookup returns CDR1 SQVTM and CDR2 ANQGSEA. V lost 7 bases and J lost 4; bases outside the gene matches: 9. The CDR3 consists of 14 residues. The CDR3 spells CSARDRRDYNEQFF. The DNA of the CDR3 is TGCAGCGCCAGGGACAGGAGGGATTACAATGAGCAGTTCTTC.

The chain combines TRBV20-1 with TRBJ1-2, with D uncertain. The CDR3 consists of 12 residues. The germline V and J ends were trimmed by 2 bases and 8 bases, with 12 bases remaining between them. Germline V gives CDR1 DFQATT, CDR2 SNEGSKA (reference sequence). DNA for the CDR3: TGCAGTGCTAGATCGTTAGGGTCGGGCTACACCTTC. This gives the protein CSARSLGSGYTF.

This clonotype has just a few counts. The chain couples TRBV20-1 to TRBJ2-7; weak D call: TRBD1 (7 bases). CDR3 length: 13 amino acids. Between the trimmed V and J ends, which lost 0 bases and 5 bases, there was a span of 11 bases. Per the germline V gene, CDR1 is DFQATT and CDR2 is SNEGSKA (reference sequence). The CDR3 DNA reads TGCAGTGCTAGAGATTTCAGGGGGGACGAGCAGTACTTC. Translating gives CSARDFRGDEQYF.

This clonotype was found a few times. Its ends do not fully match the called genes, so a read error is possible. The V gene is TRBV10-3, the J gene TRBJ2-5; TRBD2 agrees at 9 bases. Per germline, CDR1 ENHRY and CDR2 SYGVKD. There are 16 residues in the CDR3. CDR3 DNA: TGTGCCATCAGTGAGTTGGCTAGCGGGAACCAAGAGATCCAGTACTTC. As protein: CAISELASGNQEIQYF.

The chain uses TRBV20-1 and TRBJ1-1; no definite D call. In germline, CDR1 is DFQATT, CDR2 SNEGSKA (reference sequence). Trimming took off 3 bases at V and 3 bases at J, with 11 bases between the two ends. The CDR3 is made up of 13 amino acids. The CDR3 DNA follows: TGCAGTGCTAGGGTCTTTGGGGACACTGAAGCTTTCTTT. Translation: CSARVFGDTEAFF.

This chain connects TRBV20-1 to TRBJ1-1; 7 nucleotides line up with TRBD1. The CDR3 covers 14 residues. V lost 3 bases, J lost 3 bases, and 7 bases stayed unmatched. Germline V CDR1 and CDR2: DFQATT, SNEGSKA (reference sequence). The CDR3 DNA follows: TGCAGTGCTAGGAAGGGGGCCCTCTACACTGAAGCTTTCTTT. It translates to CSARKGALYTEAFF.

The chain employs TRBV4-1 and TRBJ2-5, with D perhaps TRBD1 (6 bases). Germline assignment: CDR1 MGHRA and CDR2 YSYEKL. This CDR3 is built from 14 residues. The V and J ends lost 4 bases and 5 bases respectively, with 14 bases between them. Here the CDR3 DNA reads TGCGCCAGCAGCCGTCAGACAGGAATGGAGACCCAGTACTTC. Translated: CASSRQTGMETQYF.

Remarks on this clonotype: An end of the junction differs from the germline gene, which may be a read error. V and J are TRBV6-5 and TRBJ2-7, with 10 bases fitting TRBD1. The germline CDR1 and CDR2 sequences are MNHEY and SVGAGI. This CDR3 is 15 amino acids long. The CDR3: CASSSPGQGHYERYF. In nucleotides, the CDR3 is TGTGCCAGCAGTTCGCCGGGACAGGGGCACTACGAGCGGTACTTC.

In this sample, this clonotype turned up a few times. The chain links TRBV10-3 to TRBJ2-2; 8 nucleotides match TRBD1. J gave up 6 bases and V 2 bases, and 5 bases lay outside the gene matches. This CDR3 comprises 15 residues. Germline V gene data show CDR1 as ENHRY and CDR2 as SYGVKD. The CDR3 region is CAISERQGFAGELFF. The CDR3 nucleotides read TGTGCCATCAGTGAGAGACAGGGGTTTGCCGGGGAGCTGTTTTTT.

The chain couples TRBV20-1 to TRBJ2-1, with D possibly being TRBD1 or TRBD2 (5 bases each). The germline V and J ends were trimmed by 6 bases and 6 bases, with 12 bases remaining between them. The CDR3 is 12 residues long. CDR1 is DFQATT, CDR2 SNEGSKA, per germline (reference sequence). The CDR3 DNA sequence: TGCAGTGCCCCTGGGACCTCCAATGAGCAGTTCTTC. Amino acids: CSAPGTSNEQFF.

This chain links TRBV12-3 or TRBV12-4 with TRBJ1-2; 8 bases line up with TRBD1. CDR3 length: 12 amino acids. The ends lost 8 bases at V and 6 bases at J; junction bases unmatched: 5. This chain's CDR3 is CASPRTGNGYTF. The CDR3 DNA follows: TGTGCCAGCCCCAGGACAGGGAATGGCTACACCTTC.

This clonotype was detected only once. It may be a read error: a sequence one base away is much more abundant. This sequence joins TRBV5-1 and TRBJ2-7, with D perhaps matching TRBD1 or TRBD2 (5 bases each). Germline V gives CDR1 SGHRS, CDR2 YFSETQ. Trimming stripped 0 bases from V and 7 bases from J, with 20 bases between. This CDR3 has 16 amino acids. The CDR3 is CASSLGGEGNNNEQYF. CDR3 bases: TGCGCCAGCAGCTTGGGGGGAGAGGGGAACAACAATGAGCAGTACTTC.